This TCR beta chain appears in the sequencing data of a study of CD8+ T cells in alopecia areata. Findings and caveats of the study: Many expanded lesional clones stayed in scalp and blood while on tofacitinib. Unlike in mice, where it was clearer, TCR sharing across patients was less clear, possibly HLA-related. Since there was just one nonresponder, nobody can yet say how baseline CD8+ expansion ties to response.

Extraction of RNA preceded its reverse transcription into cDNA, which served as the sequencing template. Repertoires were generated with immunoSEQ multiplex PCR, while TCRdb's copy carries only in-frame clones and drops some. Of roughly 280,000 clones listed, about 60% were seen once; the top ten hold 0.9% to 0.95%. As concerns this clone: Antigen: not known.

Treatment denoted: oral pan-JAK inhibitor, 5-10 mg twice daily. The sequence derives from a human donor with alopecia areata. The material sequenced was CD4+ T cells sorted from blood, taken between weeks 51 and 52, from a patient treated with tofacitinib.

CDR3 nucleotides: TGTGCCAGCAGCTGGCAGGGGGTGACAGATACGCAGTATTTT. This gives the protein CASSWQGVTDTQYF. This chain uses TRBV11-2 with TRBJ2-3; 7 bases agree with TRBD1. The ends lost 4 bases at V and 3 bases at J; junction bases unmatched: 4. The germline gives CDR1 SGHAT, CDR2 FQNNGV. This CDR3 contains 14 residues.